Included here is one TCR beta chain sequence, with context. Its cognate antigen is unknown. The sample belongs to a study of cytomegalovirus exposure and HLA in healthy donors. Regarding the study as a whole: According to reports, the classifier identified cytomegalovirus status with high specificity and sensitivity. A later analysis linked around 15,000 TCR beta sequences to HLA alleles at 0.05 false discovery rate.

PCR employed 60 Vbeta and 13 Jbeta primers. Using immunoSEQ multiplex PCR, the repertoire was profiled, and TCRdb retains in-frame clones only, with some absent. The sample holds roughly 180,000 clones; 79% are singletons and the top ten take around 1.4%. Trimming cost V 2 bases and J 2 bases, with 19 bases left between them. The CDR3 has 18 amino acids. CDR1 is ENHRY, CDR2 SYGVKD, per germline. The rearrangement joins TRBV10-3 to TRBJ1-5, with D perhaps matching TRBD1 (6 bases). This receptor was identified in a girl aged 5-17 years in good health and CMV-seropositive. Sequencing used PBMCs. The CDR3 DNA reads as TGTGCCATCAGTGAGGGGGGGGCAGGGATAAGTGGCAATCAGCCCCAGCATTTT. It yields the protein CAISEGGAGISGNQPQHF.